These 4 T cell receptor beta chains originate from one sample sequenced in a study of blood T cell repertoires in COVID-19. The data were produced by immunoSEQ multiplex PCR, yet TCRdb's version contains in-frame clones alone and is incomplete. The sample has under 250,000 clones, around four fifths seen once. The source material was peripheral blood. Receptors were obtained from a woman between 65 and 79 years old with active or convalescent COVID-19.

V and J are TRBV4-1 and TRBJ2-7; TRBD2 aligns across 11 bases. CDR1 MGHRA and CDR2 YSYEKL come from the germline V gene. The CDR3 sequence is 17 residues long. The J segment lost 4 bases and the V segment lost 0 bases, leaving 8 bases of the junction unmatched. CDR3 in amino acids: CASSQDLLAGAWYEQYF. In nucleotides, the CDR3 is TGCGCCAGCAGCCAAGACCTACTAGCGGGGGCCTGGTACGAGCAGTACTTC.

This chain connects TRBV7-9 to TRBJ2-7; possibly TRBD1 for D (6 bases). The CDR3 covers 15 residues. From germline, CDR1 is SEHNR and CDR2 FQNEAQ (reference sequence). With 5 bases removed from V and 7 bases from J, the gap between germline ends came to 21 bases. CDR3 sequence: CASSNPDRPVIEQYF. CDR3 sequence (DNA): TGTGCCAGCAGCAATCCGGACAGACCGGTTATTGAGCAGTACTTC.

This chain connects TRBV30 to TRBJ2-5; 8 bases are a match to TRBD1. V lost 1 base, J lost 1 base, and 5 bases stayed unmatched. Germline loops: CDR1 GTSNPN, CDR2 SVGIG (reference sequence). The CDR3 totals 15 residues. The CDR3 is CAWSAGQGTQETQYF. The CDR3 nucleotides are TGTGCCTGGAGTGCAGGACAGGGTACCCAAGAGACCCAGTACTTC.

The count of this clone is one. Its ends do not fully match the called genes, so a read error is possible. This sequence joins TRBV30 and TRBJ1-4, with D perhaps TRBD1 (5 bases). The CDR3 extends over 14 amino acids. Germline CDR1 GTSNPN, CDR2 SVGIG (reference sequence). In nucleotides, the CDR3 is TGTGCCTGTAGTGACGGGGGAACTAATGAAAAACTGTTTTTT. This encodes CACSDGGTNEKLFF.